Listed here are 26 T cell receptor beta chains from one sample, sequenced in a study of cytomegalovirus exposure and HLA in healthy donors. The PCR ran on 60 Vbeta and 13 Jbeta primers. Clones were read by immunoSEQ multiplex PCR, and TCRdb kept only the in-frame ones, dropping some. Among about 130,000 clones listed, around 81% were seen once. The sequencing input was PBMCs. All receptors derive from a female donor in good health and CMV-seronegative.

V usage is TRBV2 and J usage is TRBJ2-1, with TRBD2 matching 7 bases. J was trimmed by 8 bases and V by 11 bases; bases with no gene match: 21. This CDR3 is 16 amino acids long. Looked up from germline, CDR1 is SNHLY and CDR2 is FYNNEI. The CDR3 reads CACSQSGWGGTDEQFF. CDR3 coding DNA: TGTGCCTGCTCCCAATCAGGGTGGGGGGGTACAGATGAGCAGTTCTTC.

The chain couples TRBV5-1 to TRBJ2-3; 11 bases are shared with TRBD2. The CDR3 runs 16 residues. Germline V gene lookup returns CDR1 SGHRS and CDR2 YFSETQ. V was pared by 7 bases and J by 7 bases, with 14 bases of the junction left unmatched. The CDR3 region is CASQANLAGGQNTQYF. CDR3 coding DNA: TGCGCCAGCCAGGCGAACTTAGCGGGAGGGCAAAATACGCAGTATTTT.

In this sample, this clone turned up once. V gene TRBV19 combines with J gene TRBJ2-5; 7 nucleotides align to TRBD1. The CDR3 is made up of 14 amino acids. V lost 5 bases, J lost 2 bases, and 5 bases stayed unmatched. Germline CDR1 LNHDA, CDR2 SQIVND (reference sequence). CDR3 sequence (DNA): TGTGCCAGTAGTGTCGGGACAGTACAAGAGACCCAGTACTTC. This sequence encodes CASSVGTVQETQYF.

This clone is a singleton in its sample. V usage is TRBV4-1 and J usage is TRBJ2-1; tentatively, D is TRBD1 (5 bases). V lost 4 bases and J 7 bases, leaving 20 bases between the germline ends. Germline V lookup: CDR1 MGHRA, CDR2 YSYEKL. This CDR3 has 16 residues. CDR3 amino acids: CASSPPDISHLNEQFF. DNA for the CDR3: TGCGCCAGCAGCCCGCCGGACATCTCCCACCTAAATGAGCAGTTCTTC.

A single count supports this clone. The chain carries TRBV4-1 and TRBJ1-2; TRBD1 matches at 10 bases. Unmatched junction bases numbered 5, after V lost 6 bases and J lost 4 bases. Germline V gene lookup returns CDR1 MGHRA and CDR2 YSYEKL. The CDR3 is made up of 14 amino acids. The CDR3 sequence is CASRPGQGTYGYTF. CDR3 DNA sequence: TGCGCCAGCAGGCCGGGACAGGGGACCTATGGCTACACCTTC.

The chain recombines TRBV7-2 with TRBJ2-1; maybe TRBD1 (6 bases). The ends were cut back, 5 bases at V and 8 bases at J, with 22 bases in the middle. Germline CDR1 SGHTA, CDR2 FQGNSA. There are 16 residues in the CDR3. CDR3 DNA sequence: TGTGCCAGCAGCCTCAGGGGCCCGGGGTTTGGGGATGAGCAGTTCTTC. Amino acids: CASSLRGPGFGDEQFF.

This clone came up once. CDR3 residues: CASSSDRAGYNEQFF. The DNA for the CDR3 is TGTGCCAGCAGTTCCGACAGGGCAGGATACAATGAGCAGTTCTTC. The chain carries TRBV2 and TRBJ2-1; 7 bases line up with TRBD1. The CDR3 extends over 15 amino acids. Germline CDR1 reads SNHLY; CDR2 reads FYNNEI. Trimming took 5 bases from V and 4 from J; bases not matched to a gene: 8.

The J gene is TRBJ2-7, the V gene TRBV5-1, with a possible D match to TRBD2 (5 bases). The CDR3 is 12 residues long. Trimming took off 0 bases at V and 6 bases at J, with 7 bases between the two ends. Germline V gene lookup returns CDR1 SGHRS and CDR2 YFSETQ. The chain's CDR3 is CASSLGEREQYF. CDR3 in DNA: TGCGCCAGCAGCTTGGGGGAGCGCGAGCAGTACTTC.

This CDR3 reads CASSLARGTDTQYF. The CDR3 DNA sequence: TGTGCCAGCAGCTTGGCCCGGGGCACAGATACGCAGTATTTT. This chain uses TRBV11-1 with TRBJ2-3, with D hard to call. Germline CDR1 is SGHAT and CDR2 is FQDESV (reference sequence). The CDR3 totals 14 residues. Trimming took 3 bases from V and 1 from J, leaving 8 bases between them. Together with reference TRBV11-1 and TRBJ2-3, the CDR3 gives the full variable domain: EAEVAQSPRYKITEKSQAVAFWCDPISGHATLYWYRQILGQGPELLVQFQDESVVDDSQLPKDRFSAERLKGVDSTLKIQPAELGDSAMYLCASSLARGTDTQYFGPGTRLTVL.

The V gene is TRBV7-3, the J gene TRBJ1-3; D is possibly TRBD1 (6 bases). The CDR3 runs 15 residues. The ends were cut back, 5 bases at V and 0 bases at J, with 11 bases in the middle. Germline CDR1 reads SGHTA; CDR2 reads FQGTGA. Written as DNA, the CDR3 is TGTGCCAGCAGCCCACAGGGATACTCTGGAAACACCATATATTTT. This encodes CASSPQGYSGNTIYF.

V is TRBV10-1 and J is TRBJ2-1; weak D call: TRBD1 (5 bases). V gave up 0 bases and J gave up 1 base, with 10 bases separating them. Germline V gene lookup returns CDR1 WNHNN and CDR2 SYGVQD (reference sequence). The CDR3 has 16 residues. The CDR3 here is CASSESAGISYNEQFF. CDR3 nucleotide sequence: TGCGCCAGCAGTGAGTCTGCAGGGATTTCCTACAATGAGCAGTTCTTC.

CDR3 amino acids: CASSPRNTGELFF. The CDR3 DNA reads as TGTGCCAGCAGCCCCCGTAACACCGGGGAGCTGTTTTTT. The genes are TRBV7-9 and TRBJ2-2; no definite D call. This CDR3 comprises 13 residues. The V and J ends lost 5 bases and 2 bases respectively, with 6 bases between them. In germline, CDR1 is SEHNR, CDR2 FQNEAQ (reference sequence).

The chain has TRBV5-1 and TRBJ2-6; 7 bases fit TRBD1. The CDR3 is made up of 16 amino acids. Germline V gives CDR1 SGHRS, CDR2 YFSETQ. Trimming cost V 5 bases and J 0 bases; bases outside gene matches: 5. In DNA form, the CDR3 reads TGCGCCAGCAGTAAGGGACAGAACTCTGGGGCCAACGTCCTGACTTTC. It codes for CASSKGQNSGANVLTF.

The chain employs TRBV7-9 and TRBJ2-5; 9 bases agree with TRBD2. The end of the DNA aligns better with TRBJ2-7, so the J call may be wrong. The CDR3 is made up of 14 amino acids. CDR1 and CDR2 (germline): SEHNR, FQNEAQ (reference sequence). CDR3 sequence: CASSFSGSRYEQYF. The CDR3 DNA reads TGTGCCAGCAGCTTTAGCGGGAGTAGATACGAGCAGTACTTC.

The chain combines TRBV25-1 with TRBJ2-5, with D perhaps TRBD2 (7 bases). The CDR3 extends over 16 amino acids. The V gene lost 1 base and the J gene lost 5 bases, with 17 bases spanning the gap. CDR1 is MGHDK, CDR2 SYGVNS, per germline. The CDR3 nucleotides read TGTGCCAGCAGTGAATCGCCGGGGGGCAGGCGGGAGACCCAGTACTTC. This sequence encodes CASSESPGGRRETQYF.

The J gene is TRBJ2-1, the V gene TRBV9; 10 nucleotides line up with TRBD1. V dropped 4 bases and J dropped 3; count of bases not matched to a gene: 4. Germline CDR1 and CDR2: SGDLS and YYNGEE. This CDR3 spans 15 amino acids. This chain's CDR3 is CASSIRDRGYNEQFF. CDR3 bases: TGTGCCAGCAGCATCCGGGACAGGGGCTACAATGAGCAGTTCTTC.

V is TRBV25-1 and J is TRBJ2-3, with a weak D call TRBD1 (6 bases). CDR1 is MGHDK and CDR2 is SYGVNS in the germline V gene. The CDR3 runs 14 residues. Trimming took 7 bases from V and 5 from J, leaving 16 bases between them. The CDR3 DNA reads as TGTGCCAGCACAGCCTACAGGGAACAAGATACGCAGTATTTT. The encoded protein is CASTAYREQDTQYF.

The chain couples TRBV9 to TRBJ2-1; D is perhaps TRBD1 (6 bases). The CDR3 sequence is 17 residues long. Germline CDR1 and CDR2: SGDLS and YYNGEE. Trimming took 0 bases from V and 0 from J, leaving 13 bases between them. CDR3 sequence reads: CASSVGGGGRSYNEQFF. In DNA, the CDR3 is TGTGCCAGCAGCGTAGGTGGTGGGGGCCGCTCCTACAATGAGCAGTTCTTC.

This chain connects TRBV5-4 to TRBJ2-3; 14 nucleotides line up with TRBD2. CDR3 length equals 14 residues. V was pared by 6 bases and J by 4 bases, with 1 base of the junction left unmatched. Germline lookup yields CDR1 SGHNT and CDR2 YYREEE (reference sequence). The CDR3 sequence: CASMGLAGADTQYF. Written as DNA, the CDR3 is TGTGCCAGCATGGGACTAGCGGGGGCAGATACGCAGTATTTT.

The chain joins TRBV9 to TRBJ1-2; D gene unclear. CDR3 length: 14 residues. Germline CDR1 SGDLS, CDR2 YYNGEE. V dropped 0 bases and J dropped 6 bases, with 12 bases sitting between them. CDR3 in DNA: TGTGCCAGCAGCGTAGGGCAGCCTACTAATGGCTACACCTTC. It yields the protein CASSVGQPTNGYTF.

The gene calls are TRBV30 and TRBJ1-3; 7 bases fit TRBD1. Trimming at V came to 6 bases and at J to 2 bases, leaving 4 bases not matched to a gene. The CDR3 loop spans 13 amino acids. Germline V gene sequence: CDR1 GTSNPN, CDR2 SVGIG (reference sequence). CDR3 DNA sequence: TGTGCCTGCGACAGGGACCCTGGAAACACCATATATTTT. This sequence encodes CACDRDPGNTIYF.

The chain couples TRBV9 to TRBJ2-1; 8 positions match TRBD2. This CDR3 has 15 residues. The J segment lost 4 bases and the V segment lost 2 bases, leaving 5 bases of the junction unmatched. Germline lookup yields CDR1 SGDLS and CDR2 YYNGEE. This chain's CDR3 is CASSVSGMGYNEQFF. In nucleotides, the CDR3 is TGTGCCAGCAGCGTTAGCGGGATGGGTTACAATGAGCAGTTCTTC.

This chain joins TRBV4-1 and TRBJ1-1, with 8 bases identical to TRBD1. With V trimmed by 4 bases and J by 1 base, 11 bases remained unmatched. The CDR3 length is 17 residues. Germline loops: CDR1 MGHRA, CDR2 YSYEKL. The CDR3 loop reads CASSPDRGVLRNTEAFF. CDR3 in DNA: TGCGCCAGCAGCCCCGACAGGGGAGTGCTTAGGAACACTGAAGCTTTCTTT.

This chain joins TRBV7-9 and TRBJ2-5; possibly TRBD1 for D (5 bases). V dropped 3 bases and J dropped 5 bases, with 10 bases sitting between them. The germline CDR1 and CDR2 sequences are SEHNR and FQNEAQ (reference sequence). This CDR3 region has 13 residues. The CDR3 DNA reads TGTGCCAGCAGCTTTCAGGGTCAGGAGACCCAGTACTTC. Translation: CASSFQGQETQYF.

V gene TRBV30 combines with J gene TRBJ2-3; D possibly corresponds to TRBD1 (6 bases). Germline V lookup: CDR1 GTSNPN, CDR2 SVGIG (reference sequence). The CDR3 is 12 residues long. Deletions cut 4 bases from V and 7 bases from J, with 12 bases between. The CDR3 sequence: CAWNLGANTQYF. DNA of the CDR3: TGTGCCTGGAATTTGGGGGCCAATACGCAGTATTTT.

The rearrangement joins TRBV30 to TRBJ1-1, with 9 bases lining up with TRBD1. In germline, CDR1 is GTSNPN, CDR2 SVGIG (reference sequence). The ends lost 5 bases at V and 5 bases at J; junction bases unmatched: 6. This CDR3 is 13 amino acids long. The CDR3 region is CAWAGTGRTEAFF. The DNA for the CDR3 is TGTGCCTGGGCCGGGACAGGGCGGACTGAAGCTTTCTTT.